This is a list of T cell receptor beta chains from one sample in a study of technical replicates of blood from a handful of donors. Assay: immunoSEQ multiplex PCR; the TCRdb copy retains only in-frame clones and omits some. In the table there are over 50,000 clones, around 85% of which are singletons. Input material: PBMCs. These receptors were taken from a human donor in good health. Some clones in this sample may be carry-over from other donors' samples. CDR3s include the opening cysteine and the closing phenylalanine or tryptophan. The D gene is left open where the match is weak. The listing skips clone size in some rows; elsewhere it reads once, few, many or a size class.

abundance: .
j_gene: TRBJ2-7
len: 13
d_gene: .
v_gene: TRBV18
CDR3nt: TGTGCCAGCTCCCCGGGGAGTCGGGACGAGCAGTACTTC
CDR3aa: CASSPGSRDEQYF

abundance: .
j_gene: TRBJ1-1
len: 12
d_gene: .
v_gene: TRBV11-2
CDR3nt: TGTGCCAGCAGCTTCGGGAACACTGAAGCTTTCTTT
CDR3aa: CASSFGNTEAFF

abundance: once
j_gene: TRBJ2-2
len: 14
d_gene: .
v_gene: TRBV5-1
CDR3nt: TGCGCCAGCAGCCAACAGGTTAACACCGGGGAGCTGTTTTTT
CDR3aa: CASSQQVNTGELFF

abundance: few
j_gene: TRBJ2-2
len: 16
d_gene: .
v_gene: TRBV10-1
CDR3nt: TGCGCCAGCAGGGACTTAGAAGGGAATCGGTCCGGGGAGCTGTTTTTT
CDR3aa: CASRDLEGNRSGELFF

abundance: .
j_gene: TRBJ2-3
len: 12
d_gene: .
v_gene: TRBV7-2
CDR3nt: TGTGCCAGCAGCTTTCTAACAGGATCGCAGTATTTT
CDR3aa: CASSFLTGSQYF

abundance: .
j_gene: TRBJ2-2
len: 15
d_gene: TRBD2
v_gene: TRBV5-1
CDR3nt: TGCGCCAGCAGCGTTAGCGGGAAGAACACCGGGGAGCTGTTTTTT
CDR3aa: CASSVSGKNTGELFF

abundance: .
j_gene: TRBJ2-6
len: 16
d_gene: .
v_gene: TRBV6-5
CDR3nt: TGTGCCAGCAGTTACCAGAACAGGGTGGAGGCCAACGTCCTGACTTTC
CDR3aa: CASSYQNRVEANVLTF

abundance: few
j_gene: TRBJ1-5
len: 14
d_gene: TRBD1
v_gene: TRBV7-8
CDR3nt: TGTGCCAGCAGCCACGACAGGGACGCTCAGCCCCAGCATTTT
CDR3aa: CASSHDRDAQPQHF

abundance: once
j_gene: TRBJ2-3
len: 15
d_gene: TRBD2
v_gene: TRBV7-3
CDR3nt: TGTGCCAGCAAATTTAGCGGGGGCGGTACAGATACGCAGTATTTT
CDR3aa: CASKFSGGGTDTQYF

abundance: .
j_gene: TRBJ2-1
len: 14
d_gene: TRBD2
v_gene: TRBV10-3
CDR3nt: TGTGCCATCAGTGGGTTAGCGGGGGGAAGTGAGCAGTTCTTC
CDR3aa: CAISGLAGGSEQFF

abundance: .
j_gene: TRBJ2-2
len: 18
d_gene: TRBD2
v_gene: TRBV5-1
CDR3nt: TGCGCCAGCAGCCGAGAGTATTCTAGCGGGGGGAAGACCGGGGAGCTGTTTTTT
CDR3aa: CASSREYSSGGKTGELFF

abundance: .
j_gene: TRBJ2-7
len: 14
d_gene: .
v_gene: TRBV5-1
CDR3nt: TGCGCCAGCAGAATACAGACTAGCTCCTACGAGCAGTACTTC
CDR3aa: CASRIQTSSYEQYF

abundance: .
j_gene: TRBJ1-5
len: 13
d_gene: TRBD1
v_gene: TRBV2
CDR3nt: TGTGCCAGCAGTTGGACAGGGGTGCAGCCCCAGCATTTT
CDR3aa: CASSWTGVQPQHF

abundance: .
j_gene: TRBJ2-7
len: 13
d_gene: TRBD1
v_gene: TRBV9
CDR3nt: TGTGCCAGCAGCCAGGGGACAGGGTACGAGCAGTACTTC
CDR3aa: CASSQGTGYEQYF